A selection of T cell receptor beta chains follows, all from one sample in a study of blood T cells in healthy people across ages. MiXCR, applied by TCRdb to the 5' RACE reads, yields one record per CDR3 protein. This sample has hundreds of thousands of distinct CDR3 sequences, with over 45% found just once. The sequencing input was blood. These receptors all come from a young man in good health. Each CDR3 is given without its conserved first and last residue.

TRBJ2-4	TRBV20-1	SAPLDRARNIQY
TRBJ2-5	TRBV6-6	ASIHGGTYNEQY
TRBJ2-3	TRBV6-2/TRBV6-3	ASSNEVVGDFTDTQY
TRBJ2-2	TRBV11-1	ASSLWGGQGTGELF
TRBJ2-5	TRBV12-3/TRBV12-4	ASSLIQGGTETQY
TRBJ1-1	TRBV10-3	ATEEARDRGRGALNTEAF
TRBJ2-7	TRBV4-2	ASSQSGTALQY
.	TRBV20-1	SADRQGAGETQY
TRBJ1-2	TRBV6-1	ASSDHGVRFDGYT
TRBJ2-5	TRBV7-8	ASSAGQAQY
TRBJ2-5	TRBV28	ASRITSGANQETQY
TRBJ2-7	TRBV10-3	AITAGTDVYEQY
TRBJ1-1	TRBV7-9	ASSGTHPAEAF
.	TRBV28	ASSLDLAYGYEQY
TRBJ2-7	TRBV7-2	ASSLSRNSYEQY
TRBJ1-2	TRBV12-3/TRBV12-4	ASTLKQGTHYGYT
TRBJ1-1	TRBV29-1	SHVGGELMNTEAF
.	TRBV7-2	ASSSLGGTETQY
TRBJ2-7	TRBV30	AWSALILYEQY
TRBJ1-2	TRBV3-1	ASSHTLPDLNYGYT
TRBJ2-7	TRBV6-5	ASTDLTYEQY
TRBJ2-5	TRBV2	ASSGTRFGFQETQY
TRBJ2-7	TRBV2	ASRTRDRSSYEQY
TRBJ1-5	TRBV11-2	ASSLTQNQPQH
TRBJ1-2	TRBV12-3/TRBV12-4	ASSRGTGGAGYT
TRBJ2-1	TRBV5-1	ASSLDAGAYNEQF
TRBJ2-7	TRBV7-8	ASSSTSGTYEQY
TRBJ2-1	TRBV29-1	SVEKTLTGEQF
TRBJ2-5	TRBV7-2	ASSLVSGGGEAQY
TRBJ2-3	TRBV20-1	SARAGFGGLTDTQY
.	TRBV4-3	AATGRVGEQY
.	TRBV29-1	SVESASYEQY
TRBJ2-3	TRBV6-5	ASSYSAGSGYTQY
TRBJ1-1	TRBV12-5	AGGLYPGGKPEAF
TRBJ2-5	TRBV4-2	ASSPGPVESETQY
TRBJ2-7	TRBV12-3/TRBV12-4	ASSLAGTEQY